This TCR beta chain was sequenced for a study of T cell responses to AZD1222 COVID-19 vaccine. Study outcomes and limitations: Spike regions recognized by vaccine-associated CD4 TCRs spanned the protein, led by 160-218 and 743-854. As reported, nearly half of all spike-specific TCRs target variant regions that are unmutated. Spike-specific TCR breadth and depth grew following two AZD1222 doses. No repertoire was sampled before or during the peak T cell response, only after it.

The CDR3 runs 13 residues. Trimming took 5 bases from V and 2 from J, leaving 8 bases between them. Germline V gives CDR1 SGHVS, CDR2 FQNEAQ. A word on this clone: Antigen specificity is unknown.

Profiled with immunoSEQ multiplex PCR; TCRdb holds only in-frame clones, not every one. In the table there are some 180,000 clones, just under 95% of which are singletons. The gene calls are TRBV7-8 and TRBJ2-3, with D possibly matching TRBD1 (6 bases). The TCR was taken from an adult who received the MenACWY meningococcal vaccine as a control. Source: peripheral blood, taken 28 days after the second dose of the MenACWY control vaccine. The CDR3 protein is CASSQGITDTQYF. The CDR3, as DNA: TGTGCCAGCAGCCAGGGGATCACAGATACGCAGTATTTT.